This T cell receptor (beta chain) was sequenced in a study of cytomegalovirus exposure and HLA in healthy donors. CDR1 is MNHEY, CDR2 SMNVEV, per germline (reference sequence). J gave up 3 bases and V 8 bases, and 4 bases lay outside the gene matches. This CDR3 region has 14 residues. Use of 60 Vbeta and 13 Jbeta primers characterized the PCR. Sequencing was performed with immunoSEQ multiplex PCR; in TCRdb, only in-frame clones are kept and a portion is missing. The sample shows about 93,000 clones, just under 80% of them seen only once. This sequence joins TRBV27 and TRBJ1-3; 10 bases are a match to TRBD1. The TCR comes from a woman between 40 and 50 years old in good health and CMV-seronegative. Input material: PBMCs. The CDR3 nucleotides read TGTGCCAGCTCGGGACAGGGGAGTGGAAACACCATATATTTT. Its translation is CASSGQGSGNTIYF.